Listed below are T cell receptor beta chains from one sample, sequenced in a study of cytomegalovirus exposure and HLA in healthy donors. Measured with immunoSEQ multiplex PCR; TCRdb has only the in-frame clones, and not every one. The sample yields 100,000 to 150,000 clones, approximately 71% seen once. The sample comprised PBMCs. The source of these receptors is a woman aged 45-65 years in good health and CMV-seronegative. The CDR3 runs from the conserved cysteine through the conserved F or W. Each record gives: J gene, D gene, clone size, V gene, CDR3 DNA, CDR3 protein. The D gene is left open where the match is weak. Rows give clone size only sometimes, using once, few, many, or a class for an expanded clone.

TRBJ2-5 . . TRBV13 TGTGCCAGCAGCTTAGGGGCTAGGAGGTTGCAAGAGACCCAGTACTTC CASSLGARRLQETQYF
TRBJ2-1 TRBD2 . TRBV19 TGTGCCAGTAGTCCCCGGACTAGCGTTTACTCCTACAATGAGCAGTTCTTC CASSPRTSVYSYNEQFF
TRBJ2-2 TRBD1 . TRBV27 TGTGCCAGCAGGGCCCCCGGGACAGGGGACCCCGGGGAGCTGTTTTTT CASRAPGTGDPGELFF
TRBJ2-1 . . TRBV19 TGTGCCAGTAGTATTGGAGGACAGCCCGCTCGGAATGAGCAGTTCTTC CASSIGGQPARNEQFF
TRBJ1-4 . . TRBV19 TGTGCCAGTGAAAATCCAGGAACAACTAATGAAAAACTGTTTTTT CASENPGTTNEKLFF
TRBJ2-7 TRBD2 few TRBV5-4 TGTGCCAGCAGCCCGGCCGGGACTACCCGCGAGCAGTACTTC CASSPAGTTREQYF
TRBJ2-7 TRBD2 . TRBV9 TGTGCCAGCAGCGCAGGGACTAGCGGGAGAGGGTACGAGCAGTACTTC CASSAGTSGRGYEQYF
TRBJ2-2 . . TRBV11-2 TGTGCCAGCAGGGGCGGGATAGGGGCCACCGGGGAGCTGTTTTTT CASRGGIGATGELFF
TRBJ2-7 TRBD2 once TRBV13 TGTGCCAGCAGCTTAGTAGCGGGAGAGTCTATCTACGAGCAGTACTTC CASSLVAGESIYEQYF
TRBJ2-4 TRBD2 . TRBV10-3 TGTGCCATCAGCCCGGGACTAGCTTTTACCGGGGACATTCAGTACTTC CAISPGLAFTGDIQYF
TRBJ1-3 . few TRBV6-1 TGTGCCAGCAGTGAATGGGGCCTTCGGACCATATATTTT CASSEWGLRTIYF
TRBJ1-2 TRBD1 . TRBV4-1 TGCGCCAGCAGCCCGGGACAGGGGCTGGGCTATGGCTACACCTTC CASSPGQGLGYGYTF
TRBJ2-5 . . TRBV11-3 TGTGCCAGCAGTCGAGCGTCGCAAGAGACCCAGTACTTC CASSRASQETQYF
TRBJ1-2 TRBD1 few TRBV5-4 TGTGCCAGCAGCCGGGGGACAGGTGGCGGTGGCTACACCTTC CASSRGTGGGGYTF
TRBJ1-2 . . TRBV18 TGTGCCAGCTCACCAGAAAGACAGGTTTACACCTTC CASSPERQVYTF
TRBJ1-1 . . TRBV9 TGTGCCAGCAGCAGGTCAACAGCGAACACTGAAGCTTTCTTT CASSRSTANTEAFF
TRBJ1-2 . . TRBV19 TGTGCCAGTAGTCCGGGGGACGGCAACTATGGCTACACCTTC CASSPGDGNYGYTF
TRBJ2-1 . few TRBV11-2 TGTGCCAGCAGCTTAGGCTTGGGGGGCTACAATGAGCAGTTCTTC CASSLGLGGYNEQFF
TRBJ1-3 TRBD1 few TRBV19 TGTGCCACCTCCTGGAGGACAGGCTCTGGAAACACCATATATTTT CATSWRTGSGNTIYF
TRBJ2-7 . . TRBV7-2 TGTGCCAGCAGCTTAGCCGAGAAATACGAGCAGTACTTC CASSLAEKYEQYF
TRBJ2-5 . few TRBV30 TGTGCCTGGACCGGACAGAGGGGGGAGACCCAGTACTTC CAWTGQRGETQYF
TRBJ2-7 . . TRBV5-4 TGTGCCAGCAGCTTGGGTAGGGGCGAGCAGTACTTC CASSLGRGEQYF
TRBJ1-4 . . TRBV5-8 TGTGCCAGCATCGAGGGCCTCCTTAATGAAAAACTGTTTTTT CASIEGLLNEKLFF
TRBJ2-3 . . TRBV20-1 TGCAGTGCGGGGGGGCGGGATACGCAGTATTTT CSAGGRDTQYF